This T cell receptor (beta chain) was obtained from a study of somatic mutations in cytotoxic T cells in rheumatoid arthritis. About the study: Flow sorting at nearly 100% purity was applied to some V beta antibody-stained T-cell populations, which included V beta1+ cells sequenced for TCRB.

Study conclusions and caveats: Over 20% of CD8+ cells belonged to the largest CD8+ clone in about an eighth of the 65 patients.

In the original processing: Matches were rare between published virus-specific TCRB sequences and patient CD8+ clones exceeding 1%. The assay was immunoSEQ multiplex PCR, and TCRdb's table has in-frame clones only and misses some. D and trimming come from the DNA, and the V and J calls and clone size come from that table. Here the sample spans a few thousand clones, 65% to 80% being singletons. To note about this clone: Its antigen is still unknown.

CDR3 length: 14 amino acids. Germline V gene sequence: CDR1 SGHDT, CDR2 YYEEEE. The receptor's source is a man in his 70s with rheumatoid arthritis. The sequenced sample was CD8+ T cells sorted from blood. This rearrangement joins TRBV5-6 to TRBJ2-5, with 10 bases that match TRBD1. The better agreement between TRBJ2-7 and the DNA end casts doubt on the J call. Here the CDR3 DNA reads TGTGCCAGCAGTTACGGACAGGGGGCCTACGAGCAGTACTTC. Translation gives CASSYGQGAYEQYF.